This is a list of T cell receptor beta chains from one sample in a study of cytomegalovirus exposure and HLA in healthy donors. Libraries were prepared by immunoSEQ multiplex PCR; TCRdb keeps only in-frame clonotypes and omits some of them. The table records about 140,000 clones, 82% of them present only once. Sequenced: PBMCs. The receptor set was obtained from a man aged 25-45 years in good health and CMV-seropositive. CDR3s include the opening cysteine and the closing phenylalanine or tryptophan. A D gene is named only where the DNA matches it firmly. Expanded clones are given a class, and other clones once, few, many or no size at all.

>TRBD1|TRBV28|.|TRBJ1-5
CASGRQGDQPQHF
TGTGCCAGTGGGAGACAGGGGGATCAGCCCCAGCATTTT
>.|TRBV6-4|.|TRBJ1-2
CASSPTSTTGQLYGYTF
TGTGCCAGCAGTCCAACTTCCACCACAGGGCAGCTATATGGCTACACCTTC
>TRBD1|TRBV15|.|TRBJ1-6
CATSRDPDRGFSPLHF
TGTGCCACCAGCAGAGATCCGGACAGGGGGTTTTCACCCCTCCACTTT
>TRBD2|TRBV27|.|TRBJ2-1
CASSLGSSGPSYNEQFF
TGTGCCAGCAGTCTAGGGAGTAGCGGGCCTTCCTACAATGAGCAGTTCTTC
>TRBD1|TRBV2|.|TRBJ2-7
CASGQGEYEQYF
TGTGCCAGTGGACAGGGGGAATACGAGCAGTACTTC
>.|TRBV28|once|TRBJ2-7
CASSSPYEQYF
TGTGCCAGCAGTTCTCCCTACGAGCAGTACTTC
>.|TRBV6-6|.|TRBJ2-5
CASSYPRDMKTQYF
TGTGCCAGCAGTTACCCCAGGGACATGAAGACCCAGTACTTC
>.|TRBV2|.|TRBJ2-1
CASTGRRHNYNEQFF
TGTGCCAGTACAGGTAGAAGACATAACTACAATGAGCAGTTCTTC
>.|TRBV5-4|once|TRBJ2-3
CASSQGGLSTDTQYF
TGTGCCAGCAGCCAGGGGGGCCTTAGCACAGATACGCAGTATTTT
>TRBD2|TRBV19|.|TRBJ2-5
CASSPTSGAATQYF
TGTGCCAGTAGCCCCACTAGCGGGGCGGCGACCCAGTACTTC
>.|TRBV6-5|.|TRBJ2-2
CASTLFTGGTGELFF
TGTGCCAGCACCCTGTTCACGGGTGGAACCGGGGAGCTGTTTTTT
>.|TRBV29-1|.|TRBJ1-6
CSVIQGVNSPLHF
TGCAGCGTTATCCAGGGTGTCAATTCACCCCTCCACTTT
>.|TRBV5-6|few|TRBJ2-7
CASSLGGGVPHEQYF
TGTGCCAGCAGCTTGGGCGGAGGGGTTCCCCACGAGCAGTACTTC
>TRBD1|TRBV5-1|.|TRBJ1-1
CASSLGQGRSFNTEAFF
TGCGCCAGCAGCTTGGGACAGGGGCGATCTTTTAACACTGAAGCTTTCTTT
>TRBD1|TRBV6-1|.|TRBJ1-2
CASSEGRGRSAYGYTF
TGTGCCAGCAGTGAAGGGAGGGGGCGCTCGGCCTATGGCTACACCTTC
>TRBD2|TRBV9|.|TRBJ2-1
CASSAIAGVYNEQFF
TGTGCCAGCAGCGCTATAGCGGGGGTATACAATGAGCAGTTCTTC
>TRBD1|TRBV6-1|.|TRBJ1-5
CASSKDRGGNQPQHF
TGTGCCAGCAGTAAGGACAGGGGTGGGAATCAGCCCCAGCATTTT
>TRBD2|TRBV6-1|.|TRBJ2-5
CASSEGAGGQETQYF
TGTGCCAGCAGTGAGGGGGCGGGGGGGCAAGAGACCCAGTACTTC
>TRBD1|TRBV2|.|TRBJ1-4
CASRRRQGTTTNEKLFF
TGTGCCAGCAGGCGACGACAGGGGACAACAACTAATGAAAAACTGTTTTTT
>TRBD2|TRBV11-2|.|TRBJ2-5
CASSLDRMLAGTHETQYF
TGTGCCAGCAGCTTAGATCGAATGCTAGCGGGTACGCACGAGACCCAGTACTTC
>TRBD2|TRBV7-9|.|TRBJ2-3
CASSLDLAGAADTQYF
TGTGCCAGCAGCTTAGATCTAGCGGGGGCCGCAGATACGCAGTATTTT
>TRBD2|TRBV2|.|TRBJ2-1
CASSDMKLAGYNEQFF
TGTGCCAGCAGTGATATGAAACTAGCGGGATACAATGAGCAGTTCTTC
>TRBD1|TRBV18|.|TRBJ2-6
CASSPLRTGGAGGANVLTF
TGTGCCAGCTCACCACTACGGACAGGGGGCGCGGGCGGGGCCAACGTCCTGACTTTC
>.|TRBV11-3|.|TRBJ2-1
CASGSGGYNEQFF
TGTGCCAGCGGGTCCGGGGGATACAATGAGCAGTTCTTC
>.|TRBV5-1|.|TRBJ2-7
CASSQGNHEQYF
TGCGCCAGCAGTCAGGGGAACCACGAGCAGTACTTC
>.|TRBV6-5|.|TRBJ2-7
CASSLKGQGTYEQYF
TGTGCCAGCAGTCTTAAGGGCCAGGGGACCTACGAGCAGTACTTC
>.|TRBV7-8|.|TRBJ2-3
CASSPPREDTQYF
TGTGCCAGCAGCCCCCCCCGGGAGGATACGCAGTATTTT
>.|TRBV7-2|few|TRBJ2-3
CASSRSTDTQYF
TGTGCCAGCAGCCGTAGCACAGATACGCAGTATTTT
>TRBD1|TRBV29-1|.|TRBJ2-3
CSVDDRGDTQYF
TGCAGCGTGGACGACAGGGGAGATACGCAGTATTTT
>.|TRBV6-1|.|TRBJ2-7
CASSEGQYEQYF
TGTGCCAGCAGTGAAGGACAATACGAGCAGTACTTC
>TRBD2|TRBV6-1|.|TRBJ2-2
CASRPGLARTGELFF
TGTGCCAGCAGGCCCGGACTAGCGCGCACCGGGGAGCTGTTTTTT
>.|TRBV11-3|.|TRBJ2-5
CASSGGGTSQETQYF
TGTGCCAGCAGCGGCGGTGGAACCAGCCAAGAGACCCAGTACTTC
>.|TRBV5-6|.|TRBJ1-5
CASSLGVAQPQHF
TGTGCCAGCAGCTTGGGGGTAGCCCAGCCCCAGCATTTT
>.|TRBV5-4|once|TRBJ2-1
CASSLDSSSYNEQFF
TGTGCCAGCAGCTTGGACTCAAGCTCCTACAATGAGCAGTTCTTC
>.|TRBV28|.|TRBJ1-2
CASSLDPSRGYTF
TGTGCCAGCAGTCTTGATCCGTCGAGGGGCTACACCTTC
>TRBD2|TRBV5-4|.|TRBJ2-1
CASSLDGLAGPRNEQFF
TGTGCCAGCAGCTTGGACGGGCTAGCGGGGCCCCGGAATGAGCAGTTCTTC
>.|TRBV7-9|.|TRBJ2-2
CASSFIQDTGELFF
TGTGCCAGCAGCTTTATCCAGGACACCGGGGAGCTGTTTTTT
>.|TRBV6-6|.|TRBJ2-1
CASSYPDSNEQFF
TGTGCCAGCAGTTACCCTGACAGTAATGAGCAGTTCTTC
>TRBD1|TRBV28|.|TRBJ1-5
CASQYRGNQPQHF
TGTGCCAGCCAGTACAGGGGTAATCAGCCCCAGCATTTT